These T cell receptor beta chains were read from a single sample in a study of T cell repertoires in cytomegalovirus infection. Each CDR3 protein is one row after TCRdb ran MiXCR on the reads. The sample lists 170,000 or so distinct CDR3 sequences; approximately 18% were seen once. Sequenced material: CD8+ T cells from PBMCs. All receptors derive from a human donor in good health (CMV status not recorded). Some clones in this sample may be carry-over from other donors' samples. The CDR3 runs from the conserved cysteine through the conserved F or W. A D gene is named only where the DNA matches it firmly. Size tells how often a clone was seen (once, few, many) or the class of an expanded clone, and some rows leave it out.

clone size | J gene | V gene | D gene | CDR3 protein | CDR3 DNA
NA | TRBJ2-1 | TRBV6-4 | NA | CASSQWDNSYNEQFF | TGTGCCAGCAGCCAGTGGGACAATTCCTACAATGAGCAGTTCTTC
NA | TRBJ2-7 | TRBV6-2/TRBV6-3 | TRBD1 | CASSYEGQGYEQYF | TGTGCCAGCAGTTACGAAGGACAGGGCTACGAGCAGTACTTC
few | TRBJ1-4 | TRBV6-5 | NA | CASSFRQEFATNEKLFF | TGTGCCAGCAGTTTTCGGCAGGAATTTGCAACTAATGAAAAACTGTTTTTT
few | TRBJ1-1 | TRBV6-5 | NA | CASSYSTVGWGRHTEAFF | TGTGCCAGCAGTTACTCGACGGTTGGTTGGGGGCGTCACACTGAAGCTTTCTTT
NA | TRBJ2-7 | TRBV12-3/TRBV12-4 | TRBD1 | CASSLFEGQGGYEQYF | TGTGCCAGCAGTTTGTTTGAAGGACAGGGAGGTTACGAGCAGTACTTC
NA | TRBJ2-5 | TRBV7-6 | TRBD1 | CASSLGQGNRGQETQYF | TGTGCCAGCAGCTTAGGTCAGGGGAACAGGGGGCAAGAGACCCAGTACTTC
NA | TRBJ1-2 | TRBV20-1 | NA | CSARDRGEKYGYTF | TGCAGTGCTAGAGATAGGGGGGAGAAGTATGGCTACACCTTC
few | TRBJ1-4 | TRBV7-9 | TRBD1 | CASSFLTGATNEKLFF | TGTGCCAGCAGCTTCCTAACAGGGGCAACTAATGAAAAACTGTTTTTT
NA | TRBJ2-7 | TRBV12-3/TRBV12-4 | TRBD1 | CASSLFGQGRLGVYEQYF | TGTGCCAGCAGTTTATTCGGACAGGGGAGGTTAGGGGTCTACGAGCAGTACTTC
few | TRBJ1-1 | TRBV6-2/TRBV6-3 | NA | CASSYGGEAFF | TGTGCCAGCAGTTACGGGGGTGAAGCTTTCTTT
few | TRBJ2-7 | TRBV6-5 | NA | CASSHGTLSSYEQYF | TGTGCCAGCAGTCACGGGACACTTAGCTCCTACGAGCAGTACTTC
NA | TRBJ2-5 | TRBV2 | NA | CASTLSWETQYF | TGTGCCAGCACCCTCAGTTGGGAGACCCAGTACTTC